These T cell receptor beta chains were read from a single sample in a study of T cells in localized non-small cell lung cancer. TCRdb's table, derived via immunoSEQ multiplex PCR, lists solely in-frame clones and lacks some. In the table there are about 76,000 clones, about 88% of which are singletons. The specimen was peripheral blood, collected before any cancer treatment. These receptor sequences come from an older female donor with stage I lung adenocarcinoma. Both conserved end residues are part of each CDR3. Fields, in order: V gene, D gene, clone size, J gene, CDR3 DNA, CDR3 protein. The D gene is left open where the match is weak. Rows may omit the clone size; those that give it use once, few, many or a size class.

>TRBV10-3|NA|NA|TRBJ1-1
TGTGCCATCAGTGAAATGTCTCAGGGGTCGGCACCGAACACTGAAGCTTTCTTT
CAISEMSQGSAPNTEAFF
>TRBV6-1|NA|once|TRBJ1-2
TGTGCCAGCAGTGAAAACAGGGTTGGCTACACCTTC
CASSENRVGYTF
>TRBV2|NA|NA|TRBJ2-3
TGTGCCAGCAGTATGGCACTACTCACAGATACGCAGTATTTT
CASSMALLTDTQYF
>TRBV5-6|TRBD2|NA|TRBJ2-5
TGTGCCAGCAGCTTAACTAGCGGGAAGGAGACCCAGTACTTC
CASSLTSGKETQYF
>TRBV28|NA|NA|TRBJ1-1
TGTGCCACCTTCCCCACAACGGGACGCCCGCATCAGAACACTGAAGCTTTCTTT
CATFPTTGRPHQNTEAFF
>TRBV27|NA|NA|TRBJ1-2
TGTGCCAGCAGTAATTACAGGGCCGGTGGCTACACCTTC
CASSNYRAGGYTF
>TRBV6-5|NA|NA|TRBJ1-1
TGTGCCAGCAGTTACTCGACGGGGGGCGGGACTGAAGCTTTCTTT
CASSYSTGGGTEAFF
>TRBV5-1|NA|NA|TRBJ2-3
TGCGCCAGCAGCCCGCAGACCACAGGTGGAGATACGCAGTATTTT
CASSPQTTGGDTQYF
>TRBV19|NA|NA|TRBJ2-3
TGTGCCAGTAGCAAAGGGGCCCCCAGCACAGATACGCAGTATTTT
CASSKGAPSTDTQYF
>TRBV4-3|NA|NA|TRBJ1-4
TGCGCCAGCAGCGACTTCCTGCGGGGACGGACTAATGAAAAACTGTTTTTT
CASSDFLRGRTNEKLFF
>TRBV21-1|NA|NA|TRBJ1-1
TGTGCCAGCAGCAGCAAGGGGGCGCGGGGCACTGAAGCTTTCTTT
CASSSKGARGTEAFF
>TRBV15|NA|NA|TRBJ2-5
TGTGCCACCAGCACGGAACAGGTCGGCGAAGTGGAGACCCAGTACTTC
CATSTEQVGEVETQYF
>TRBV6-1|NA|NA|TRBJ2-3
TGTGCCAGCAGTGACGGGGGATATACGCAGTATTTT
CASSDGGYTQYF
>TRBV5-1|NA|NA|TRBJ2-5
TGCGCCAGCAGCTTCTACGGGAGTTCCCCAGAGACCCAGTACTTC
CASSFYGSSPETQYF
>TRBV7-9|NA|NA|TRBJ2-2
TGTGCCAGCAGCTTAGTTTTCAGGGGAGATACCGGGGAGCTGTTTTTT
CASSLVFRGDTGELFF
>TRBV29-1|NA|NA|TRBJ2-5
TGCAGCGCCCAACACAGGGCGATCCAAGAGACCCAGTACTTC
CSAQHRAIQETQYF
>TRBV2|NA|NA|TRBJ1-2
TGTGCCAGCAGTGAAGTCGGCAGGGGTGATGGCTACACCTTC
CASSEVGRGDGYTF
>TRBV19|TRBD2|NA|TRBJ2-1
TGTGCCAGTGGGGTAGGGACTAGCGGTTACAATGAGCAGTTCTTC
CASGVGTSGYNEQFF
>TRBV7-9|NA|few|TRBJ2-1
TGTGCCAGCAGTTTTACCGCGGGGGCCCCCCTCGGGGAGCAGTTCTTC
CASSFTAGAPLGEQFF
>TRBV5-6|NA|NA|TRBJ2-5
TGTGCCAGCAGCTTACTAAGCGCTCAAGAGACCCAGTACTTC
CASSLLSAQETQYF
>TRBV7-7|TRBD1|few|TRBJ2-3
TGTGCCAGCAGCTCGGACAGGGGATGGACGCAGTATTTT
CASSSDRGWTQYF
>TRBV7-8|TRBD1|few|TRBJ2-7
TGTGCCAGCAGCCGTTCCAGAGGACAGGGCAATATGGGGCAGTACTTC
CASSRSRGQGNMGQYF
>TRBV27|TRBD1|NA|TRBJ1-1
TGTGCCAGCAGCTTCGACAGGGCGAACACTGAAGCTTTCTTT
CASSFDRANTEAFF
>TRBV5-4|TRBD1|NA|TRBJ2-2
TGTGCCAGCAGTGCCCGGGACAGGGACTCCGGGGAGCTGTTTTTT
CASSARDRDSGELFF
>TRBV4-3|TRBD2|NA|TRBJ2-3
TGCGCCAGCAGCCAAGATCATGGGGCTAGCGGGGGATACACAGATACGCAGTATTTT
CASSQDHGASGGYTDTQYF
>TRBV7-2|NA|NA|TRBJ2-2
TGTGCCAGCAGCTTGGTCAGGGTGACCGGGGAGCTGTTTTTT
CASSLVRVTGELFF
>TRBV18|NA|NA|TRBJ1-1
TGTGCCAGCTCACCCCGGGACGGGGAGAACACTGAAGCTTTCTTT
CASSPRDGENTEAFF
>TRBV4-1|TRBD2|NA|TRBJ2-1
TGCGCCAGCAGCCAAGATCGGGAGGCGGTCCTATACAATGAGCAGTTCTTC
CASSQDREAVLYNEQFF
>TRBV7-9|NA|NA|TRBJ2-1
TGTGCCAGCAGCTCTACGACGGGAAGTGTCGATGAGCAGTTCTTC
CASSSTTGSVDEQFF
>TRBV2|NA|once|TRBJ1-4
TGTGCCAGCAGTGAGATGAGGGGCGATGCTAATGAAAAACTGTTTTTT
CASSEMRGDANEKLFF
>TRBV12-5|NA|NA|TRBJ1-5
TGTGCTAGTGGCACCAAACCGAACTCCGGGACCGATGAAGCTAGCAATCAGCCCCAGCATTTT
CASGTKPNSGTDEASNQPQHF
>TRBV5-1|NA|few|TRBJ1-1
TGCGCCAGCAGCTTGGGAGGAGGGAACACTGAAGCTTTCTTT
CASSLGGGNTEAFF
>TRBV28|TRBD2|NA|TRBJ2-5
TGTGCCAGCAGCTCCTCGCAGCGGGAGGGCTGGGATGAGACCCAGTACTTC
CASSSSQREGWDETQYF
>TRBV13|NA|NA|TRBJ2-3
TGTGCCAGCAGCTTGGGCCGTTCAAGCACAGATACGCAGTATTTT
CASSLGRSSTDTQYF
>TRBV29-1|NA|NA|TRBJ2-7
TGCAGCGTTTCTGGTGGCAGCTCCTACGAGCAGTACTTC
CSVSGGSSYEQYF
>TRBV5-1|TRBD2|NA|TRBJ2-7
TGCGCCAGCAGCAAGCTAGCGGGGGGCACCTACGAGCAGTACTTC
CASSKLAGGTYEQYF
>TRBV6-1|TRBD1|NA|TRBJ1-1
TGTGCCAGCAGTCCAAGGGGGACCACAGGGGGGGAAGCTTTCTTT
CASSPRGTTGGEAFF
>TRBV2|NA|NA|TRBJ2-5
TGTGCCAGCAGTACAGCGGGAGAGACCCAGTACTTC
CASSTAGETQYF
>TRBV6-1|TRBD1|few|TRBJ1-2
TGTGCCAGCAGTGTGAGGACAGGCAACTATGGCTACACCTTC
CASSVRTGNYGYTF
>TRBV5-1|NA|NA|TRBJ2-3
TGCGCCAGCAGCGTCCCTGCTAGCACAGATACGCAGTATTTT
CASSVPASTDTQYF
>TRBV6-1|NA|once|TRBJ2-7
TGTGCCAGCAGCGAAGAGGCGGCGGATGAGTACGAGCAGTACTTC
CASSEEAADEYEQYF
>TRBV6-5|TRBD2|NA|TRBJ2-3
TGTGCCAGCAGTTGGCGGGAGAGCACAGATACGCAGTATTTT
CASSWRESTDTQYF
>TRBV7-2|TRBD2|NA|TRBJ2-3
TGTGCCAGCAGCTTAGACTCGGGAGGAGTAGATACGCAGTATTTT
CASSLDSGGVDTQYF
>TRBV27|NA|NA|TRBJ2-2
TGTGCCAGCAGTTTAAAGACAAGCACCACCGGGGAGCTGTTTTTT
CASSLKTSTTGELFF
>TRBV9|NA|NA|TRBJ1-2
TGTGCCAGCAGCGTGGACAGTAACTATGGCTACACCTTC
CASSVDSNYGYTF